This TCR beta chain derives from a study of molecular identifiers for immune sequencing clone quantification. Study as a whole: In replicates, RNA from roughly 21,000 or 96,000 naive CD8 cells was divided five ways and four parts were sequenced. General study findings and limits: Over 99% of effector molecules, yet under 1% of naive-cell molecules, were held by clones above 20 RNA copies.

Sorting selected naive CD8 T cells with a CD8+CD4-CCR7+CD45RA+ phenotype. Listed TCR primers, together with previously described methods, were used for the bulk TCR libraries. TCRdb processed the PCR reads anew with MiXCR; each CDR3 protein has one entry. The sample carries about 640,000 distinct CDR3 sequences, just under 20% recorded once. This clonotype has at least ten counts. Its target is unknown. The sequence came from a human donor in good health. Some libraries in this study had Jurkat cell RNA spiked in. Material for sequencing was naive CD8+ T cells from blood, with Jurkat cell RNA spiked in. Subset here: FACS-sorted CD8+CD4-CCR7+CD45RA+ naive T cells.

CDR3 region: CASSGNPSGSDTQYF. The CDR3 bases are TGTGCCAGCAGCGGCAATCCTAGCGGATCAGATACGCAGTATTTT. The V call is TRBV7-6, the J call TRBJ2-3, with 7 bases identical to TRBD2. V shed 5 bases, J shed 4 bases, and the junction held 9 bases outside the gene matches. Per the germline V gene, CDR1 is SGHVS and CDR2 is FNYEAQ. The CDR3 extends over 15 amino acids. Combining the CDR3 with reference TRBV7-6 and TRBJ2-3 gives the whole variable domain GAGVSQSPRYKVTKRGQDVALRCDPISGHVSLYWYRQALGQGPEFLTYFNYEAQQDKSGLPNDRFSAERPEGSISTLTIQRTEQRDSAMYRCASSGNPSGSDTQYFGPGTRLTVL.